One sample yielded the 9 T cell receptor beta chains listed below, sequenced in a study of blood T cell repertoires in COVID-19. Clones were sequenced by immunoSEQ multiplex PCR, and TCRdb holds only the in-frame ones, with some missing. The table has roughly 45,000 clones, roughly 90% seen once. The sequencing sample was made of peripheral blood. Receptor source: a human donor in a cohort sampled during active COVID-19.

The V gene is TRBV5-1, the J gene TRBJ1-2, with a tentative D call TRBD1 (6 bases). Germline-derived CDR1 and CDR2 are SGHRS and YFSETQ. The CDR3 runs 15 residues. V was pared by 0 bases and J by 5 bases, with 14 bases between. CDR3 nucleotide sequence: TGCGCCAGCAGCTTGGATGGGAGACAGGAGTATGGCTACACCTTC. Amino acids: CASSLDGRQEYGYTF.

The V call is TRBV29-1, the J call TRBJ2-7; 8 bases fit TRBD1. Germline V CDR1 and CDR2: SQVTM, ANQGSEA. The CDR3 sequence is 13 residues long. Germline trimming cut 2 bases from V and 6 bases from J; bases unmatched to any gene: 6. This chain's CDR3 is CSVESGRGREQYF. The CDR3 region has the DNA TGCAGCGTTGAATCGGGCAGGGGGCGCGAGCAGTACTTC.

The rearrangement uses TRBV11-2 and TRBJ1-3, with TRBD1 as a possible D gene (5 bases). V was trimmed by 5 bases and J by 0 bases, leaving 14 bases between them. This CDR3 comprises 16 residues. Germline CDR1 reads SGHAT; CDR2 reads FQNNGV. DNA of the CDR3: TGTGCCAGCAGCCCAATTAAAGACAGCTCTGGAAACACCATATATTTT. Amino acids: CASSPIKDSSGNTIYF.

V and J are TRBV4-3 and TRBJ1-4; perhaps TRBD1 as D (5 bases). The CDR3 has 15 amino acids. Germline CDR1 and CDR2: LGHNA and YSLEER. Trimming took 0 bases from V and 7 from J, leaving 12 bases between them. This CDR3 is CASSQDRGGTEKLFF. In DNA form, the CDR3 reads TGCGCCAGCAGCCAAGATCGGGGGGGAACTGAAAAACTGTTTTTT.

The V and J genes are TRBV19 and TRBJ2-7, with TRBD1 matching 8 bases. This CDR3 comprises 14 residues. Trimming at V came to 5 bases and at J to 2 bases, leaving 5 bases not matched to a gene. Germline V gives CDR1 LNHDA, CDR2 SQIVND (reference sequence). The CDR3 sequence: CASSAAGGPYEQYF. The CDR3 DNA sequence: TGTGCCAGTAGTGCGGCAGGGGGCCCCTACGAGCAGTACTTC.

The chain uses TRBV4-3 and TRBJ1-2; D gene unclear. This CDR3 has 15 amino acids. The germline V gene encodes CDR1 LGHNA and CDR2 YSLEER. The V and J ends lost 0 bases and 7 bases respectively, with 15 bases between them. DNA of the CDR3: TGCGCCAGCAGCCAAGAGCTTGAGGCAGTAGCTGGCTACACCTTC. Its translation is CASSQELEAVAGYTF.

The gene calls are TRBV5-1 and TRBJ2-7; 7 bases are shared with TRBD1. Germline lookup yields CDR1 SGHRS and CDR2 YFSETQ. V lost 0 bases and J lost 0; bases outside the gene matches: 18. CDR3 length: 20 amino acids. The CDR3 sequence is CASSLVGLTNRDRSSYEQYF. DNA for the CDR3: TGCGCCAGCAGCTTGGTGGGGTTGACAAACCGGGACAGATCCTCCTACGAGCAGTACTTC.

The chain carries TRBV6-5 and TRBJ1-2, with D unclear. CDR3 length: 15 residues. V was trimmed by 4 bases and J by 0 bases, leaving 12 bases between them. Germline CDR1 is MNHEY and CDR2 is SVGAGI. CDR3 in DNA: TGTGCCAGCAGTTCCTGGCTTAACCCTAACTATGGCTACACCTTC. As protein: CASSSWLNPNYGYTF.

The chain combines TRBV10-3 with TRBJ2-5, with 7 bases that match TRBD1. The CDR3 runs to 14 residues. The junction had 8 bases not matched to a gene; V was cut back by 5 bases and J by 5 bases. CDR1 is ENHRY and CDR2 is SYGVKD in the germline V gene. The CDR3 region has the DNA TGTGCCATCAGTCCGACAGGGAATGGGGAGACCCAGTACTTC. This gives the protein CAISPTGNGETQYF.